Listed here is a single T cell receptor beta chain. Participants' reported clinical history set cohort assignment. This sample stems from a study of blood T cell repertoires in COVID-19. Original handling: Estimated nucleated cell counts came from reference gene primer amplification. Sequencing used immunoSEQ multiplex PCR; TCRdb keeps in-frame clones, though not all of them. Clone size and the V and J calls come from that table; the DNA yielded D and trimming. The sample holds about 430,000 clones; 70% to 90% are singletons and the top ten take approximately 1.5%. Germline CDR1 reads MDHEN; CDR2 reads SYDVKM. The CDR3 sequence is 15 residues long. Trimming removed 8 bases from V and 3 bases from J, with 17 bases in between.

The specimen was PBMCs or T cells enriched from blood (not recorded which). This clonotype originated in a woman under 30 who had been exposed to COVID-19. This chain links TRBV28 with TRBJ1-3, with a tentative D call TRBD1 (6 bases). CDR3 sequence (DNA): TGTGCCAGCTCGTCGGGGGGGGCGGTTGGAAACACCATATATTTT. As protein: CASSSGGAVGNTIYF.